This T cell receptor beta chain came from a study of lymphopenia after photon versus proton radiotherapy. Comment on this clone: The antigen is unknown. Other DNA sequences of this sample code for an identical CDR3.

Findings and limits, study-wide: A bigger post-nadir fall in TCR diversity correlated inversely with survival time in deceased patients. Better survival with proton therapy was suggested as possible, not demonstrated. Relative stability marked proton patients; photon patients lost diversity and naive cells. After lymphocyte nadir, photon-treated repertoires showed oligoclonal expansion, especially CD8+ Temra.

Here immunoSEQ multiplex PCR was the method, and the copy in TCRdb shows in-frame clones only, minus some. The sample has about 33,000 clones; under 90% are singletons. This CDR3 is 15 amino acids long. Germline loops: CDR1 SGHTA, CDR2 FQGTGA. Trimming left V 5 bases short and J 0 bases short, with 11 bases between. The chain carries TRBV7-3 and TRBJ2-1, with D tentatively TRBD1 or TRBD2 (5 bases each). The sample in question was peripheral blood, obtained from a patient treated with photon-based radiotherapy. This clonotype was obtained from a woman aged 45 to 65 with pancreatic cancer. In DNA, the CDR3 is TGTGCCAGCAGCCTGGGACCGAGCTCCTACAATGAGCAGTTCTTC. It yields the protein CASSLGPSSYNEQFF. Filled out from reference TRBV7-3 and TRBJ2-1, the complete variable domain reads GAGVSQTPSNKVTEKGKYVELRCDPISGHTALYWYRQSLGQGPEFLIYFQGTGAADDSGLPNDRFFAVRPEGSVSTLKIQRTERGDSAVYLCASSLGPSSYNEQFFGPGTRLTVL.